Described below is a single TCR beta chain sequence and its context. Its antigen is still unknown. One junction end disagrees with the germline gene, perhaps due to a read error. TCRdb processed the 5' RACE reads anew with MiXCR; each CDR3 protein has one entry. The profile covers around 490,000 distinct CDR3 sequences, with about 5% appearing a single time and roughly 3.3% taken by the ten largest. This record comes from a study of CD8 T cells in ankylosing spondylitis. This CDR3 contains 13 residues. Germline V gene lookup returns CDR1 SGHKS and CDR2 YYEKEE (reference sequence). The study's findings and limits: A TCR beta motif made of 7 to 9 highly homologous variants seemed typical of ankylosing spondylitis blood.

The source is a male donor with ankylosing spondylitis. This sequence joins TRBV5-5 and TRBJ2-7, with unresolved D. Sequencing was done on a sample of blood, either unsorted or a sorted T cell fraction (not recorded which). The CDR3 nucleotides are TGTGCCATCAGCTCCCTTGGATCCTACGAGCAGTACTTC. Translating gives CAISSLGSYEQYF.